One and the same sample provided the 22 T cell receptor beta chains below, sequenced in a study of cytomegalovirus exposure and HLA in healthy donors (dated by TCRdb to about 2017). Libraries were made using the immunoSEQ multiplex PCR assay. The multiplex PCR relied on a mix of 60 forward primers for TCR Vbeta segments and 13 reverse primers for TCR Jbeta segments. TCRdb took over this immuneACCESS table, retaining in-frame rearrangements with V and J assigned. Such tables are incomplete; in checked studies, under half of the missing clones stem from an unresolved V gene, and the remainder is unexplained. The sample's records list about 200,000 clones. Clones ranked in the top ten supply about 1% of the sample. Sequenced material: PBMCs. The receptor source for this set is a woman in her twenties or thirties in good health and CMV-seropositive.

The chain joins TRBV6-1 to TRBJ1-2; 7 nucleotides match TRBD1. The germline V gene encodes CDR1 MNHNS and CDR2 SASEGT. The CDR3 loop spans 14 amino acids. V lost 8 bases and J lost 6; bases outside the gene matches: 12. CDR3 amino acids: CASSEGARVNGYTF. For the CDR3, the DNA is TGTGCCAGCTCTGAGGGGGCGCGGGTGAATGGCTACACCTTC.

The chain joins TRBV7-2 to TRBJ2-1; TRBD2 agrees at 8 bases. The junction had 15 bases not matched to a gene; V was cut back by 6 bases and J by 8 bases. The germline gives CDR1 SGHTA, CDR2 FQGNSA. CDR3 length: 16 residues. The CDR3 protein is CASSPSGLEYWHEQFF. DNA for the CDR3: TGTGCCAGCAGTCCCTCGGGACTAGAGTATTGGCATGAGCAGTTCTTC.

This rearrangement joins TRBV5-5 to TRBJ1-3, with no clear D. The germline V gene encodes CDR1 SGHKS and CDR2 YYEKEE (reference sequence). The CDR3 extends over 15 amino acids. The germline V and J ends were trimmed by 6 bases and 0 bases, with 13 bases remaining between them. The CDR3 sequence: CASTVSFRSGNTIYF. Here the CDR3 DNA reads TGTGCCAGCACCGTATCCTTCCGCTCTGGAAACACCATATATTTT. The full variable domain, rest sourced from reference TRBV5-5 and TRBJ1-3, is DAGVTQSPTHLIKTRGQQVTLRCSPISGHKSVSWYQQVLGQGPQFIFQYYEKEERGRGNFPDRFSARQFPNYSSELNVNALLLGDSALYLCASTVSFRSGNTIYFGEGSWLTVV.

The chain links TRBV5-1 to TRBJ2-5; 7 bases fit TRBD1. The end of the DNA aligns better with TRBJ2-7, so the J call may be wrong. The CDR3 covers 18 residues. Germline assignment: CDR1 SGHRS and CDR2 YFSETQ. The CDR3 region is CASSLGLASDRRHYEQYF. The CDR3 bases are TGCGCCAGCAGCTTGGGTTTGGCCTCGGACAGGAGGCACTACGAGCAGTACTTC.

The rearrangement uses TRBV5-1 and TRBJ1-3; TRBD1 might be the D (6 bases). V gave up 0 bases and J gave up 3 bases, with 7 bases separating them. The CDR3 loop spans 14 amino acids. Germline V gives CDR1 SGHRS, CDR2 YFSETQ. CDR3 bases: TGCGCCAGCAGCTTGGAGGGGGTTGGAAACACCATATATTTT. The encoded protein is CASSLEGVGNTIYF. Using reference TRBV5-1 and TRBJ1-3 for the parts outside the CDR3, the full variable domain is KAGVTQTPRYLIKTRGQQVTLSCSPISGHRSVSWYQQTPGQGLQFLFEYFSETQRNKGNFPGRFSGRQFSNSRSEMNVSTLELGDSALYLCASSLEGVGNTIYFGEGSWLTVV.

This chain connects TRBV6-6 to TRBJ1-2; 9 nucleotides align to TRBD1. The CDR3 runs 15 residues. The J segment lost 4 bases and the V segment lost 2 bases, leaving 5 bases of the junction unmatched. Germline CDR1 and CDR2: MNHNY and SVGAGI (reference sequence). CDR3 sequence reads: CASSYRGQGIYGYTF. The CDR3 DNA is TGTGCCAGCAGTTACCGCGGACAGGGGATCTATGGCTACACCTTC.

The rearrangement links TRBV7-9 to TRBJ1-3, with D possibly matching TRBD1 (5 bases). CDR1 is SEHNR and CDR2 is FQNEAQ in the germline V gene (reference sequence). CDR3 length: 15 amino acids. The V and J ends lost 5 bases and 0 bases respectively, with 11 bases between them. DNA for the CDR3: TGTGCCAGCAGCCCTATCGGGGGCTCTGGAAACACCATATATTTT. This encodes CASSPIGGSGNTIYF.

The CDR3 coding sequence is TGTGCCAGCAGCCAATCCGCGACAGGGAGAACTGAAGCTTTCTTT. It is translated as CASSQSATGRTEAFF. The chain recombines TRBV16 with TRBJ1-1; TRBD1 agrees at 7 bases. The CDR3 consists of 15 residues. Germline V gene data show CDR1 as KGHSY and CDR2 as FQNENV. The V gene end was trimmed by 0 bases and the J gene end by 5 bases; junction bases not matched to a gene: 6. Together with reference TRBV16 and TRBJ1-1, the CDR3 gives the full variable domain: GEEVAQTPKHLVRGEGQKAKLYCAPIKGHSYVFWYQQVLKNEFKFLISFQNENVFDETGMPKERFSAKCLPNSPCSLEIQATKLEDSAVYFCASSQSATGRTEAFFGQGTRLTVV.

J is TRBJ2-4 and V is TRBV29-1; 12 bases are a match to TRBD2. In germline, CDR1 is SQVTM, CDR2 ANQGSEA. The CDR3 totals 15 residues. Trimming at V came to 2 bases and at J to 4 bases, leaving 3 bases not matched to a gene. The DNA of the CDR3 is TGCAGCGTTGAAACTAGCGGGGGGCCTAAAAACATTCAGTACTTC. The encoded protein is CSVETSGGPKNIQYF.

V is TRBV9 and J is TRBJ2-1, with D unresolved. The CDR3 sequence is 15 residues long. Germline V CDR1 and CDR2: SGDLS, YYNGEE. V shed 3 bases and J shed 7 bases, with 17 bases lying between them. This CDR3 reads CASSGRQASLNEQFF. The CDR3 nucleotides read TGTGCCAGCAGCGGGCGTCAGGCTTCCCTGAATGAGCAGTTCTTC.

The chain links TRBV5-5 to TRBJ2-2, with D perhaps matching TRBD2 (5 bases). The V gene's germline CDR1 is SGHKS and CDR2 YYEKEE (reference sequence). V lost 4 bases, J lost 8 bases, and 12 bases lay in between. This CDR3 has 13 residues. CDR3 region: CASSRSRRGELFF. CDR3 sequence (DNA): TGTGCCAGCAGCCGGTCCCGGAGGGGGGAGCTGTTTTTT.

The chain uses TRBV5-1 and TRBJ2-7, with 10 bases identical to TRBD1. From germline, CDR1 is SGHRS and CDR2 YFSETQ. V was pared by 4 bases and J by 2 bases, with 6 bases of the junction left unmatched. The CDR3 totals 15 residues. The CDR3 sequence: CASSPGQGVTYEQYF. The CDR3 DNA follows: TGCGCCAGCAGCCCCGGACAGGGGGTGACCTACGAGCAGTACTTC.

J is TRBJ2-1 and V is TRBV6-5, with 7 bases lining up with TRBD1. The V segment lost 7 bases and the J segment 6 bases; nucleotides outside the gene matches: 0. The germline gives CDR1 MNHEY, CDR2 SVGAGI. This CDR3 comprises 11 residues. The CDR3 DNA reads TGTGCCAGCACAGGGGGCAATGAGCAGTTCTTC. Translating gives CASTGGNEQFF.

The rearrangement joins TRBV28 to TRBJ2-1; TRBD2 matches 9 bases. Germline V lookup: CDR1 MDHEN, CDR2 SYDVKM. V shed 3 bases, J shed 10 bases, and the junction held 4 bases outside the gene matches. The length of the CDR3 is 13 residues. CDR3 bases: TGTGCCAGCAGTTTGTTAGCGGGAGAAGAGCAGTTCTTC. This codes for CASSLLAGEEQFF.

The V gene is TRBV4-2, the J gene TRBJ1-1; no definite D call. Germline CDR1 LGHNA, CDR2 YNFKEQ. V dropped 6 bases and J dropped 0 bases, with 11 bases sitting between them. The CDR3 length is 14 residues. CDR3: CASSPIPVNTEAFF. CDR3 sequence (DNA): TGTGCCAGCAGTCCCATTCCAGTGAACACTGAAGCTTTCTTT.

The chain links TRBV2 to TRBJ1-4; D is perhaps TRBD1 (5 bases). CDR3 length: 12 amino acids. Trimming stripped 6 bases from V and 8 bases from J, with 10 bases between. In germline, CDR1 is SNHLY, CDR2 FYNNEI. DNA of the CDR3: TGTGCCAGCAGCGACGACAGAGAAAAACTGTTTTTT. It is translated as CASSDDREKLFF.

V usage is TRBV11-3 and J usage is TRBJ2-3; 9 nucleotides match TRBD2. Per the germline V gene, CDR1 is SGHNT and CDR2 is YENEEA. This CDR3 comprises 15 residues. V trimming: 5 bases; J trimming: 1 base; junction bases outside the gene matches: 4. CDR3 region: CASSPGLARTDTQYF. The DNA of the CDR3 is TGTGCCAGCAGCCCGGGACTAGCACGCACAGATACGCAGTATTTT.

Notes on this clone: The junction departs from germline at one end; a sequencing error may be responsible. The rearrangement joins TRBV2 to TRBJ2-7; a possible D gene is TRBD1 (6 bases). The CDR3 covers 11 residues. Germline V lookup: CDR1 SNHLY, CDR2 FYNNEI. CDR3 sequence reads: CVSSDRHEQYF. CDR3 bases: TGTGTCAGCAGTGACAGGCACGAGCAGTACTTC.

The CDR3 protein is CASSSGQGGYEQYF. In DNA, the CDR3 is TGTGCCAGCAGCTCTGGACAGGGTGGATACGAGCAGTACTTC. V gene TRBV7-6 combines with J gene TRBJ2-7; TRBD1 matches at 8 bases. This CDR3 comprises 14 residues. Germline CDR1 reads SGHVS; CDR2 reads FNYEAQ. The ends lost 4 bases at V and 4 bases at J; junction bases unmatched: 6.

The V and J genes are TRBV5-1 and TRBJ2-5; D is unclear. The DNA end favors TRBJ2-7, so the J call may be wrong. Germline CDR1 reads SGHRS; CDR2 reads YFSETQ. This CDR3 is built from 13 residues. The CDR3 DNA is TGCGCCAGCAGCTTTAGCCCCTCCTACGAGCAGTACTTC. Translating it yields CASSFSPSYEQYF.

This sequence joins TRBV27 and TRBJ2-7, with D possibly matching TRBD1 (5 bases). Germline V gene sequence: CDR1 MNHEY, CDR2 SMNVEV (reference sequence). The CDR3 has 14 residues. Trimming took off 6 bases at V and 0 bases at J, with 12 bases between the two ends. CDR3 sequence (DNA): TGTGCCAGCAGCGCACCAGGGTTCTCCTACGAGCAGTACTTC. Translated: CASSAPGFSYEQYF.

The chain uses TRBV18 and TRBJ2-3, with D hard to call. Trimming shortened V by 3 bases and J by 7 bases, and 11 bases separated the two germline ends. The V gene's germline CDR1 is KGHSH and CDR2 LQKENI. CDR3 length equals 13 residues. CDR3 coding DNA: TGTGCCAGCTCACCCAGTAGCCCCTATACGCAGTATTTT. It is translated as CASSPSSPYTQYF.